This T cell receptor beta chain is from a study of CD8 T cells in Susac syndrome. Random-hexamer reverse transcription was applied to about 0.45 to 1 ug RNA. MiXCR was run by TCRdb on the immunoSEQ multiplex PCR reads, yielding one entry per CDR3 protein. In the table there are 140,000 to 150,000 distinct CDR3 sequences, roughly 94% of which are singletons. Controls comprised healthy donors matched for age and sex. The germline gives CDR1 LNHNV, CDR2 YYDKDF (reference sequence). CDR3 length: 17 residues. V lost 1 base and J lost 2; bases outside the gene matches: 8. The TCR was taken from a human donor in good health. V is TRBV15 and J is TRBJ2-7, with 10 nucleotides matching TRBD1. The specimen sequenced was CD4+ T cells from PBMCs. Written as DNA, the CDR3 is TGTGCCACCAGCAGAGTGGACAGGGGGAATTTCGCCTACGAGCAGTACTTC. Translating gives CATSRVDRGNFAYEQYF.